These 27 T cell receptor beta chains share one sample of origin, sequenced in a study of shared clonotypes between healthy human individuals. Sequencing was performed with immunoSEQ multiplex PCR; in TCRdb, only in-frame clones are kept and a portion is missing. The sample carries about 2.3 million clones, under 95% recorded once. The sequenced material came from naive CD4+ T cells from PBMCs. Subset of the sample: CD45RA+ positively selected. These receptors were collected from a man in his late teens or twenties in good health. Some clones in this sample may be carry-over from other donors' samples.

The chain is built from TRBV11-1 and TRBJ1-1, with TRBD1 matching 8 bases. CDR1 SGHAT and CDR2 FQDESV come from the germline V gene (reference sequence). The V and J ends lost 3 bases and 5 bases, in that order; junction bases with no gene match: 2. The CDR3 has 13 residues. The CDR3 reads CASSFRTGTEAFF. Here the CDR3 DNA reads TGTGCCAGCAGCTTCCGGACAGGGACTGAAGCTTTCTTT.

This clone is a singleton in its sample. The chain combines TRBV5-1 with TRBJ2-5; 8 positions match TRBD2. Germline trimming cut 4 bases from V and 4 bases from J; bases unmatched to any gene: 6. This CDR3 spans 14 amino acids. CDR1 and CDR2 (germline): SGHRS, YFSETQ. The CDR3 DNA is TGCGCCAGCAGCGGTTTAGCGGGGACAGAGACCCAGTACTTC. Protein: CASSGLAGTETQYF.

The chain joins TRBV9 to TRBJ1-1; D unresolved. Germline loops: CDR1 SGDLS, CDR2 YYNGEE. The CDR3 contains 14 residues. V was pared by 6 bases and J by 0 bases, with 12 bases between. CDR3 sequence: CASTPEPMNTEAFF. The CDR3 nucleotides read TGTGCCAGCACCCCAGAGCCCATGAACACTGAAGCTTTCTTT.

The rearrangement joins TRBV10-3 to TRBJ2-1; 10 bases line up with TRBD2. V shed 2 bases and J 6 bases; nucleotides not matched to a gene: 4. From germline, CDR1 is ENHRY and CDR2 SYGVKD. There are 15 residues in the CDR3. The CDR3 loop reads CAISEASGSSNEQFF. As DNA, the CDR3 is TGTGCCATCAGTGAGGCTAGCGGGAGCTCCAATGAGCAGTTCTTC.

V and J are TRBV6-1 and TRBJ1-2, with D maybe TRBD1 (5 bases). The V end lost 4 bases, the J end lost 0 bases, and 12 bases lay between the germline ends. This CDR3 is built from 15 residues. CDR1 and CDR2 from the germline V gene are MNHNS and SASEGT. In DNA, the CDR3 is TGTGCCAGCAGTGGGCGGGGCGGGACTAACTATGGCTACACCTTC. Its translation: CASSGRGGTNYGYTF.

This chain joins TRBV7-3 and TRBJ2-2; possibly TRBD1 for D (6 bases). Trimming took 5 bases from V and 5 from J, leaving 18 bases between them. Germline loops: CDR1 SGHTA, CDR2 FQGTGA. The CDR3 runs 16 residues. The CDR3 is CASSPGAGLGTGELFF. The CDR3 region has the DNA TGTGCCAGCAGCCCAGGGGCGGGTCTAGGGACCGGGGAGCTGTTTTTT.

The V and J genes are TRBV28 and TRBJ2-7; 10 bases line up with TRBD1. V lost 6 bases to trimming and J lost 3 bases; unmatched junction nucleotides: 2. Germline V lookup: CDR1 MDHEN, CDR2 SYDVKM. This CDR3 comprises 13 residues. Here the CDR3 DNA reads TGTGCCAGCAGGAGGACAGGGGGCTACGAGCAGTACTTC. This codes for CASRRTGGYEQYF.

The V gene is TRBV5-1, the J gene TRBJ2-3, with 8 bases identical to TRBD1. The CDR3 has 16 amino acids. Germline CDR1 is SGHRS and CDR2 is YFSETQ. V was clipped by 0 bases and J by 6 bases; unmatched bases: 9. The CDR3 nucleotides are TGCGCCAGCAGCTTGGTCCCGACAGGGGTAGGCGATACGCAGTATTTT. Its protein product is CASSLVPTGVGDTQYF.

The chain carries TRBV28 and TRBJ2-2, with TRBD2 matching 12 bases. Germline CDR1 MDHEN, CDR2 SYDVKM. This CDR3 is 15 amino acids long. Trimming removed 5 bases from V and 6 bases from J; junction bases left unmatched: 4. CDR3 coding DNA: TGTGCCAGCAGTCTCACTAGCGGGAGGCCCGGGGAGCTGTTTTTT. This codes for CASSLTSGRPGELFF.

CDR3 loop: CSARRDQPQHF. DNA for the CDR3: TGCAGTGCTAGACGTGACCAGCCCCAGCATTTT. V is TRBV20-1 and J is TRBJ1-5; D is uncertain. V was cut by 2 bases and J by 7 bases, with 6 bases left in between. The germline V gene encodes CDR1 DFQATT and CDR2 SNEGSKA (reference sequence). The CDR3 consists of 11 residues.

The V and J genes are TRBV5-4 and TRBJ2-3, with D hard to call. Per germline, CDR1 SGHNT and CDR2 YYREEE (reference sequence). Trimming removed 2 bases at V and 5 bases at J, with 6 bases between. The CDR3 consists of 12 residues. CDR3 sequence: CASSFPGDTQYF. CDR3 bases: TGTGCCAGCAGCTTTCCGGGAGATACGCAGTATTTT.

This rearrangement joins TRBV2 to TRBJ1-3, with D possibly TRBD1 on 5 matching bases. Trimming removed 7 bases at V and 1 base at J, with 11 bases between. CDR1 is SNHLY, CDR2 FYNNEI, per germline. The CDR3 has 14 residues. In DNA form, the CDR3 reads TGTGCCAGCACCCGAAGGGGTTCTGGAAACACCATATATTTT. The encoded protein is CASTRRGSGNTIYF.

The chain uses TRBV28 and TRBJ1-5, with a possible D match to TRBD1 (5 bases). From germline, CDR1 is MDHEN and CDR2 SYDVKM. The CDR3 covers 14 residues. Trimming took off 9 bases at V and 1 base at J, with 13 bases between the two ends. The CDR3: CASQHGGSNQPQHF. The CDR3 nucleotides are TGTGCCAGTCAACACGGGGGAAGCAATCAGCCCCAGCATTTT.

The chain combines TRBV4-1 with TRBJ1-1; D may be TRBD1 (6 bases). Germline V gene sequence: CDR1 MGHRA, CDR2 YSYEKL. This CDR3 has 16 amino acids. Trimming pared 0 bases from V and 4 bases from J, leaving 15 bases between. CDR3 protein: CASSQDPGARGTEAFF. Written as DNA, the CDR3 is TGCGCCAGCAGCCAAGATCCGGGGGCCCGAGGCACTGAAGCTTTCTTT.

This clone was seen just once. The chain is built from TRBV11-2 and TRBJ1-2; no clear D. The CDR3 spans 14 residues. V shed 2 bases and J shed 2 bases, with 9 bases lying between them. Germline lookup yields CDR1 SGHAT and CDR2 FQNNGV. The CDR3, as DNA: TGTGCCAGCAGCTTAAAGACTCGCAACTATGGCTACACCTTC. This codes for CASSLKTRNYGYTF.

The chain combines TRBV7-9 with TRBJ1-1, with D unresolved. Germline CDR1 and CDR2: SEHNR and FQNEAQ (reference sequence). Deletions cut 6 bases from V and 1 base from J, with 18 bases between. The CDR3 length is 16 residues. CDR3 sequence reads: CASRPDPTSKNTEAFF. DNA for the CDR3: TGTGCCAGCAGACCTGACCCAACTTCTAAGAACACTGAAGCTTTCTTT.

V gene TRBV6-6 combines with J gene TRBJ1-1; TRBD1 might be the D (6 bases). V lost 2 bases and J lost 1, with 11 bases in between. This CDR3 region has 15 residues. Germline V CDR1 and CDR2: MNHNY, SVGAGI (reference sequence). The CDR3 loop is CASSYVGRGNTEAFF. Written as DNA, the CDR3 is TGTGCCAGCAGTTACGTGGGCAGGGGGAACACTGAAGCTTTCTTT.

This rearrangement joins TRBV15 to TRBJ2-5; a weak D match, TRBD2 (5 bases). Looked up from germline, CDR1 is LNHNV and CDR2 is YYDKDF (reference sequence). The CDR3 covers 15 residues. The V and J ends lost 6 bases and 0 bases respectively, with 14 bases between them. As DNA, the CDR3 is TGTGCCACCAGGAGGGCAGGAGAGTACCAAGAGACCCAGTACTTC. Encoded protein: CATRRAGEYQETQYF.

For the CDR3, the DNA is TGCGCCAGCAGCGTACAGGAAGAAATAAGGTCACCCCTCCACTTT. Protein product: CASSVQEEIRSPLHF. The gene calls are TRBV4-3 and TRBJ1-6; D may be TRBD1 (5 bases). With 5 bases removed from V and 10 bases from J, the gap between germline ends came to 18 bases. This CDR3 region has 15 residues. Germline V CDR1 and CDR2: LGHNA, YSLEER.

This clone was found once. The gene calls are TRBV18 and TRBJ2-7; tentatively, D is TRBD2 (5 bases). The CDR3 length is 13 residues. V was shortened by 3 bases and J by 2 bases, with 8 bases between the two germline ends. Per the germline V gene, CDR1 is KGHSH and CDR2 is LQKENI. This CDR3 reads CASSPREAYEQYF. As DNA, the CDR3 is TGTGCCAGCTCACCCCGGGAAGCCTACGAGCAGTACTTC.

This chain joins TRBV11-2 and TRBJ1-1; D ambiguous. Germline CDR1 is SGHAT and CDR2 is FQNNGV. V lost 2 bases, J lost 6 bases, and 10 bases lay in between. The length of the CDR3 is 13 residues. The CDR3 DNA reads TGTGCCAGCAGCTTATGGGTTTCGGCTGAAGCTTTCTTT. Its translation: CASSLWVSAEAFF.

Points on this clone: At the DNA level, this CDR3 is encoded by other sequences in the same sample as well. The V and J genes are TRBV18 and TRBJ1-2; possibly TRBD1 for D (5 bases). CDR1 is KGHSH, CDR2 LQKENI, per germline. V was shortened by 4 bases and J by 3 bases, with 9 bases between the two germline ends. The CDR3 length is 13 residues. CDR3 nucleotides: TGTGCCAGCTCACATGGGACTGACTATGGCTACACCTTC. Translation gives CASSHGTDYGYTF.

This chain joins TRBV23-1 and TRBJ1-2; no definite D call. TRBV23-1 is labeled an ORF, and its function is uncertain. The CDR3 is 18 amino acids. V lost 2 bases and J lost 1, with 20 bases in between. This CDR3 is CASSQPPSRGRLNYGYTF. CDR3 bases: TGCGCCAGCAGTCAACCACCCTCGAGAGGGAGGCTTAACTATGGCTACACCTTC.

This chain uses TRBV7-3 with TRBJ2-2; 7 bases agree with TRBD1. The CDR3 totals 14 residues. Germline CDR1 is SGHTA and CDR2 is FQGTGA. With 4 bases clipped from V and 2 bases from J, the junction kept 1 base outside the gene matches. This CDR3 reads CASSWDSNTGELFF. CDR3 DNA: TGTGCCAGCAGCTGGGACAGCAACACCGGGGAGCTGTTTTTT.

This chain connects TRBV5-1 to TRBJ1-1; D not certain. The CDR3 is made up of 17 amino acids. Germline CDR1 is SGHRS and CDR2 is YFSETQ. Trimming left V 0 bases short and J 0 bases short, with 15 bases between. CDR3 protein: CASSLGLVGAMNTEAFF. The CDR3 region has the DNA TGCGCCAGCAGCTTGGGACTAGTTGGAGCGATGAACACTGAAGCTTTCTTT.

V and J are TRBV6-6 and TRBJ1-1; D perhaps matches TRBD1 (5 bases). The CDR3 loop spans 11 amino acids. Trimming left V 5 bases short and J 12 bases short, with 13 bases between. CDR1 and CDR2 from the germline V gene are MNHNY and SVGAGI (reference sequence). CDR3 amino acids: CASSTRERTFF. The CDR3 nucleotides read TGTGCCAGCAGTACCAGGGAGAGAACTTTCTTT.

This clone was picked up one time. This rearrangement joins TRBV7-2 to TRBJ2-1; D unclear. CDR3 length: 13 residues. Trimming left V 5 bases short and J 9 bases short, with 14 bases between. Germline loops: CDR1 SGHTA, CDR2 FQGNSA. In DNA, the CDR3 is TGTGCCAGCAGCCCCCTCGACTGGGGTGAGCAGTTCTTC. The encoded protein is CASSPLDWGEQFF.